Reported below is one T cell receptor beta chain. Data came from immunoSEQ multiplex PCR; TCRdb stores just in-frame clones and leaves some out. The sample consists of fewer than 450,000 clones, more than 70% of them appearing once. The data stem from a study of blood T cell repertoires in COVID-19. Looking at the study overall: The analysed material was cDNA or gDNA that came from T cells, B-cell-depleted T cells, or PBMCs.

Germline V gene sequence: CDR1 SGDLS, CDR2 YYNGEE. Trimming took off 3 bases at V and 8 bases at J, with 21 bases between the two ends. The CDR3 sequence is 16 residues long. The chain joins TRBV9 to TRBJ1-3; TRBD1 might be the D (6 bases). This TCR came from a woman between 50 and 59 years old with COVID-19, enrolled during active disease. Sequenced sample: peripheral blood. The CDR3 protein is CASSAPPADSRDTIYF. The CDR3, as DNA: TGTGCCAGCAGCGCCCCGCCCGCGGACAGTCGGGACACCATATATTTT.